The following is a T cell receptor beta chain sequence with its context. The data originate from a study of blood T cell repertoires in COVID-19. Overall study context: Samples taken during acute and convalescent COVID-19 were collected in the United States, Italy and Spain. PBMCs, B-cell-depleted T cells, or T cells provided the cDNA or gDNA that made up the material.

Original processing notes: Estimated nucleated cell counts came from reference gene primer amplification. Repertoires were generated with immunoSEQ multiplex PCR, while TCRdb's copy carries only in-frame clones and drops some. V and J calls plus clone size are reproduced from that table; the DNA served to infer D and trimming. The sample lists more than 150,000 clones; around nine tenths were seen once. Germline loops: CDR1 MDHEN, CDR2 SYDVKM. The CDR3 has 14 amino acids. V lost 7 bases and J 5 bases, leaving 12 bases between the germline ends. Sequences were obtained from peripheral blood. The chain carries TRBV28 and TRBJ1-6; unclear D gene. This TCR derives from a woman between 65 and 79 years old with acute or convalescent COVID-19. The CDR3: CASKPQSHNSPLHF. Written as DNA, the CDR3 is TGTGCCAGCAAACCACAGAGCCATAATTCACCCCTCCACTTT.